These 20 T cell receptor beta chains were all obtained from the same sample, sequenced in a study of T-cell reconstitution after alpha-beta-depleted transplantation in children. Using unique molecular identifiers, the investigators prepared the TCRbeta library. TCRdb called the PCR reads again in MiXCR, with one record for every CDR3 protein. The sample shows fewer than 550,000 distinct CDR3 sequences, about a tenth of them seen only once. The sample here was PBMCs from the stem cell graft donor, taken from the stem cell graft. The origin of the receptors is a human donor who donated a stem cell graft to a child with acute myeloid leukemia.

The DNA for the CDR3 is TGCAGTGCTAAAGGTCCAGCGGGGGCACACAATGAGCAGTTCTTC. The encoded protein is CSAKGPAGAHNEQFF. The chain joins TRBV20-1 to TRBJ2-1, with 8 bases matching TRBD2. The CDR3 consists of 15 residues. Trimming took 4 bases from V and 5 from J; bases not matched to a gene: 10. Germline V gives CDR1 DFQATT, CDR2 SNEGSKA (reference sequence).

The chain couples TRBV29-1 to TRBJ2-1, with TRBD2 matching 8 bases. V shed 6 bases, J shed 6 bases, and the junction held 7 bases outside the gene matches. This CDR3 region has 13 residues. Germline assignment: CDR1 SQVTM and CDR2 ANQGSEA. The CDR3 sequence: CSVHGGRSNEQFF. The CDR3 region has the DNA TGCAGCGTACATGGCGGGAGGAGCAATGAGCAGTTCTTC.

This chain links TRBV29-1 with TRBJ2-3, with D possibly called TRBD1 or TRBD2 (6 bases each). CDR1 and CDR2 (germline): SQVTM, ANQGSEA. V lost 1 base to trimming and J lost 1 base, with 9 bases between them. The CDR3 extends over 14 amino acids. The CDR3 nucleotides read TGCAGCGTTGAAGCGGGGGCCCGCACAGATACGCAGTATTTT. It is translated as CSVEAGARTDTQYF.

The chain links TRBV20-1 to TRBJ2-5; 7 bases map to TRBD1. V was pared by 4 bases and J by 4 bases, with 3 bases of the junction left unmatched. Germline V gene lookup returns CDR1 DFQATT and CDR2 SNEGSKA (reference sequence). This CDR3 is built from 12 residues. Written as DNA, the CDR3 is TGCAGTGCTAAACAGGGGTTAGAGACCCAGTACTTC. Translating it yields CSAKQGLETQYF.

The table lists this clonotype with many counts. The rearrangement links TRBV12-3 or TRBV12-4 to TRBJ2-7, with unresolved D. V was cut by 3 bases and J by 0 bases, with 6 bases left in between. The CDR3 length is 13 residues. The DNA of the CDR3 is TGTGCCAGCAGTTTTGGCGGCTCCTACGAGCAGTACGTC. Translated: CASSFGGSYEQYV.

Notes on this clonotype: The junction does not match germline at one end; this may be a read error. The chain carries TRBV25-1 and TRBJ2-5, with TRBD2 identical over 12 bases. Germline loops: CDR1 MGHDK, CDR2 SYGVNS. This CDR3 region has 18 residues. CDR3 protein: CASSDPRAGKGGLAGAHF. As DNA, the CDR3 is TGTGCCAGCAGTGACCCCCGGGCGGGAAAGGGGGGACTAGCGGGCGCCCACTTC.

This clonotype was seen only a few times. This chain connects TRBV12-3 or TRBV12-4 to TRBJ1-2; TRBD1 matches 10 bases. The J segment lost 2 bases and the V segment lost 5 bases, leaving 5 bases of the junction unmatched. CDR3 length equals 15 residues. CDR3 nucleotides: TGTGCCAGCAGTCCGGGACAGGGGTCCAACTATGGCTACACCTTC. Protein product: CASSPGQGSNYGYTF.

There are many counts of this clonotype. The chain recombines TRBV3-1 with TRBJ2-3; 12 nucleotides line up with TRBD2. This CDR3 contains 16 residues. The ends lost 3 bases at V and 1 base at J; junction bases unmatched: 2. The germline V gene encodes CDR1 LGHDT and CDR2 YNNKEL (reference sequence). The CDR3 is CASSHRLAGGTDTQYF. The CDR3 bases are TGTGCCAGCAGCCACCGACTAGCGGGGGGCACAGATACGCAGTATTTT.

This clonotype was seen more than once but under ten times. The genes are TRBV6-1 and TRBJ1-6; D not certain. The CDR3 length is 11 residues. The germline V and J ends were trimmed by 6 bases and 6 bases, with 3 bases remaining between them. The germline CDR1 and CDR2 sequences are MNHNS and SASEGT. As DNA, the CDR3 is TGTGCCAGCAGAATTAATTCACCCCTCCACTTT. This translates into CASRINSPLHF.

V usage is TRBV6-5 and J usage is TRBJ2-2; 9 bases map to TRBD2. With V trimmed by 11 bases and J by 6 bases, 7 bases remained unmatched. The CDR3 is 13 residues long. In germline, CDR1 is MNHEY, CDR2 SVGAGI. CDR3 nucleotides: TGTGCCTGCGGGAGGGGGCACGCCGGGGAGCTGTTTTTT. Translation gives CACGRGHAGELFF.

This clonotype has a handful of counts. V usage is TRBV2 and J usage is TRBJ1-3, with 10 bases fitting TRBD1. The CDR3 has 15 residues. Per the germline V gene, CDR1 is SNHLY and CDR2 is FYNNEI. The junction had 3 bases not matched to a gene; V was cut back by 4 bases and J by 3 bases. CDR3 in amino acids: CASSGTGGNGNTIYF. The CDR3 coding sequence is TGTGCCAGCAGTGGGACAGGGGGTAATGGAAACACCATATATTTT.

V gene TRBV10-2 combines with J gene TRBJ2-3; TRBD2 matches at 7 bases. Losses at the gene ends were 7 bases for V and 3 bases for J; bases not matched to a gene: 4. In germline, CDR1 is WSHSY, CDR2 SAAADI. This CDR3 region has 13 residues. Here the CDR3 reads CASKAGRTDTQYF. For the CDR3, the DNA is TGCGCCAGCAAAGCGGGGCGGACAGATACGCAGTATTTT.

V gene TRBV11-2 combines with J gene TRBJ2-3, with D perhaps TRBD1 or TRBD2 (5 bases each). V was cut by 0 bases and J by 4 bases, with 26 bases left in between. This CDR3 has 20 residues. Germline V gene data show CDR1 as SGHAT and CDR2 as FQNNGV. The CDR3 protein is CASSLEGLGQGVGRADTQYF. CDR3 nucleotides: TGTGCCAGCAGCTTAGAGGGGCTTGGGCAGGGAGTTGGGCGAGCAGATACGCAGTATTTT.

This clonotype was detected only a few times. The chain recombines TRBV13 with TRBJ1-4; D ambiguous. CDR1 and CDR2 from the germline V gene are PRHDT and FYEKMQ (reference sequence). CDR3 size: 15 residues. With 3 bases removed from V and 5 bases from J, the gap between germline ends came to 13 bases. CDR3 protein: CASSLRTMGNEKLFF. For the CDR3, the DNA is TGTGCCAGCAGCTTGAGAACTATGGGGAATGAAAAACTGTTTTTT.

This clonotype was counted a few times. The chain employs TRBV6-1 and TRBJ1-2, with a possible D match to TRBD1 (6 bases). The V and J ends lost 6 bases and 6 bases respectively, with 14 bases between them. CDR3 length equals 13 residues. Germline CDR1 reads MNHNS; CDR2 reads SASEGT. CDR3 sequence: CASSLGALNGYTF. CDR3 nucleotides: TGTGCCAGCAGCCTGGGGGCCCTCAATGGCTACACCTTC.

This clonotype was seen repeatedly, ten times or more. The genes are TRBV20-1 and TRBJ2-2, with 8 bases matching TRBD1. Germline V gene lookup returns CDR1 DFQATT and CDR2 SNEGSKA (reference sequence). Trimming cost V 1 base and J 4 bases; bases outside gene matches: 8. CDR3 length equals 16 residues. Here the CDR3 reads CSARVAGGSLTGELFF. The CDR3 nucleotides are TGCAGTGCTAGAGTAGCAGGGGGCTCCCTCACCGGGGAGCTGTTTTTT.

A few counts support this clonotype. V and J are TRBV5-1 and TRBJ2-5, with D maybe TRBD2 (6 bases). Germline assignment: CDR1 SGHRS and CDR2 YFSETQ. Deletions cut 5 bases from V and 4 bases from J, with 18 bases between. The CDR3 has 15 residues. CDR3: CASRPQVQGGETQYF. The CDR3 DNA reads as TGCGCCAGCAGGCCTCAAGTGCAGGGAGGAGAGACCCAGTACTTC. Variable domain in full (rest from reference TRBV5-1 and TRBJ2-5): KAGVTQTPRYLIKTRGQQVTLSCSPISGHRSVSWYQQTPGQGLQFLFEYFSETQRNKGNFPGRFSGRQFSNSRSEMNVSTLELGDSALYLCASRPQVQGGETQYFGPGTRLLVL.

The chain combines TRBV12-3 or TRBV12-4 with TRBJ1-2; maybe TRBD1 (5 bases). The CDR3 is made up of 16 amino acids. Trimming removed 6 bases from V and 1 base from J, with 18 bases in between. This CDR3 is CASSQKGRQNNYGYTF. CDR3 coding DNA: TGTGCCAGCAGCCAAAAGGGGAGACAGAATAACTATGGCTACACCTTC.

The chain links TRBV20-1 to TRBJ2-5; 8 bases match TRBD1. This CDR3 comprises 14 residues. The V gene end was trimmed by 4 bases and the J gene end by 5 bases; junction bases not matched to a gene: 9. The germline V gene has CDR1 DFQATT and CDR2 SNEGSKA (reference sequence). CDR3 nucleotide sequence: TGCAGTGCTAAGACAGGGGAAGTTCGGGAGACCCAGTACTTC. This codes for CSAKTGEVRETQYF.

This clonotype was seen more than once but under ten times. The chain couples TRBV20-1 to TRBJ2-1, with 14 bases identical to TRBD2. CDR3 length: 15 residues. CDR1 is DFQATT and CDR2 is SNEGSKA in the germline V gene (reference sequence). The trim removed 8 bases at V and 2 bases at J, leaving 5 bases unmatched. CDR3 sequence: CSPGTSGGPYNEQFF. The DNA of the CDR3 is TGCAGTCCCGGGACTAGCGGGGGCCCCTACAATGAGCAGTTCTTC.